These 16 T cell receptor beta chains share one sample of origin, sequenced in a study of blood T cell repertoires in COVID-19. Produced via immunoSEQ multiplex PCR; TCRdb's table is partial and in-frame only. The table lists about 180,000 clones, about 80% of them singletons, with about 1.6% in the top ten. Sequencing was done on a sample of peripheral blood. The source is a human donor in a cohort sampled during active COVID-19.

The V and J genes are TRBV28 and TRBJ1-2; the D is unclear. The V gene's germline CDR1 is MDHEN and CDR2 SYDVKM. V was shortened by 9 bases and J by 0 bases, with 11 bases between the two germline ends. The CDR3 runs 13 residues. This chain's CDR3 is CASVRASNYGYTF. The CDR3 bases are TGTGCCAGTGTGAGGGCCTCTAACTATGGCTACACCTTC.

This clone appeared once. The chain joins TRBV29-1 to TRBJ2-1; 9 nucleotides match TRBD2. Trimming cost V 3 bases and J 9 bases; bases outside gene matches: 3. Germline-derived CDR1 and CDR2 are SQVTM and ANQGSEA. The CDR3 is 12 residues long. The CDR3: CSVEVAGVEQFF. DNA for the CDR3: TGCAGCGTTGAGGTAGCGGGAGTTGAGCAGTTCTTC.

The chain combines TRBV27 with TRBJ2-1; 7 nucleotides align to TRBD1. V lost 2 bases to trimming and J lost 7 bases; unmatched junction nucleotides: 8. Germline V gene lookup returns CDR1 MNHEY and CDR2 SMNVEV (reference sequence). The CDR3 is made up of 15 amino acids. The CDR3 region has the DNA TGTGCCAGCAGTTTACCCCTCCTACAGGGGAATGAGCAGTTCTTC. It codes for CASSLPLLQGNEQFF.

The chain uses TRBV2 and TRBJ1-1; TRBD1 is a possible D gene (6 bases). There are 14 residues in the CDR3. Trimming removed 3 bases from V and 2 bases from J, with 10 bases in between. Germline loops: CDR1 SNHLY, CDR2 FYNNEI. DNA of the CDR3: TGTGCCAGCAGTGACAACAGGGTAAACACTGAAGCTTTCTTT. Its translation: CASSDNRVNTEAFF.

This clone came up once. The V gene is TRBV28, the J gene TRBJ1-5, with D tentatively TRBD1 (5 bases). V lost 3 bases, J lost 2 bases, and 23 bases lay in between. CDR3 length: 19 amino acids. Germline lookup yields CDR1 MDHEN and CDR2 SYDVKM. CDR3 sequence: CASSLAQGRGVGGNQPQHF. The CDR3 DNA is TGTGCCAGCAGTTTGGCCCAGGGAAGGGGTGTGGGCGGCAATCAGCCCCAGCATTTT.

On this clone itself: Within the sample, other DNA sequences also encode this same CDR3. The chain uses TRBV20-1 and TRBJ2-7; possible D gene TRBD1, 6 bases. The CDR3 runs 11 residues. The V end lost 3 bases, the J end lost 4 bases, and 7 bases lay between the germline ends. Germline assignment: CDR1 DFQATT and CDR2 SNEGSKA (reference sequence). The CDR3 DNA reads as TGCAGTGCTAGCAGGGGTTACGAGCAGTACTTC. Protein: CSASRGYEQYF.

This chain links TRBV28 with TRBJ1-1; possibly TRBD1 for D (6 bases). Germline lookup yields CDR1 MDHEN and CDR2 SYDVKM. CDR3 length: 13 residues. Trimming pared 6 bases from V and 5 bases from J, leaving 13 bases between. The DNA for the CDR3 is TGTGCCAGCAGACTACAGGGCTGGACTGAAGCTTTCTTT. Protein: CASRLQGWTEAFF. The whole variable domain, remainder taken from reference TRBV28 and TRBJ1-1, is DVKVTQSSRYLVKRTGEKVFLECVQDMDHENMFWYRQDPGLGLRLIYFSYDVKMKEKGDIPEGYSVSREKKERFSLILESASTNQTSMYLCASRLQGWTEAFFGQGTRLTVV.

CDR3 in amino acids: CASSLGLVGTYEQYF. CDR3 DNA sequence: TGTGCCAGCAGCCTGGGACTAGTCGGAACCTACGAGCAGTACTTC. The chain combines TRBV28 with TRBJ2-7, with 8 bases identical to TRBD2. The junction had 9 bases not matched to a gene; V was cut back by 6 bases and J by 2 bases. The CDR3 contains 15 residues. The germline CDR1 and CDR2 sequences are MDHEN and SYDVKM.

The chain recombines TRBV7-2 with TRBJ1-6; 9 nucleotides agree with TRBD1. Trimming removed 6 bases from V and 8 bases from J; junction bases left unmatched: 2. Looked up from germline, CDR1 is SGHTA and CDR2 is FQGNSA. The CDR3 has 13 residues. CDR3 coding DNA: TGTGCCAGCAGGTGGGACAGGGATTCACCCCTCCACTTT. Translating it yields CASRWDRDSPLHF.

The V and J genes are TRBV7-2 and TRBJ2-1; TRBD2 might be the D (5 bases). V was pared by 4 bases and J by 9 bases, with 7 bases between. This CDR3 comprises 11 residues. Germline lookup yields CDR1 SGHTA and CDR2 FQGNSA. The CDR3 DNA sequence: TGTGCCAGCAGCTCTAGCTTTGAGCAGTTCTTC. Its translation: CASSSSFEQFF.

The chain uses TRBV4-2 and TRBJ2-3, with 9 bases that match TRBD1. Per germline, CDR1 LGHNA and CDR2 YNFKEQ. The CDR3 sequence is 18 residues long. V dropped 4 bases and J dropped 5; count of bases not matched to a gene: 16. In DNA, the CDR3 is TGTGCCAGCAGCCCCGCCGGTCGACGGACAGGGGAGAAAGATACGCAGTATTTT. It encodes CASSPAGRRTGEKDTQYF.

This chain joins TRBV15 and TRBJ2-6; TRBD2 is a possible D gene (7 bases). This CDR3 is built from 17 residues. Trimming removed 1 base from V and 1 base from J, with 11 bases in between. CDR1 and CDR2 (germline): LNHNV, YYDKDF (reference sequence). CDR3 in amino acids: CATSRGEGDSGANVLTF. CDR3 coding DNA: TGTGCCACCAGCAGAGGGGAGGGGGATTCTGGGGCCAACGTCCTGACTTTC.

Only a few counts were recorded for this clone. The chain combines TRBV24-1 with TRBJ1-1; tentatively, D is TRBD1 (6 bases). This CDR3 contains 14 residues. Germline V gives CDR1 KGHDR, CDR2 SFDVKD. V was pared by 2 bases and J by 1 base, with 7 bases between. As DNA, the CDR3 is TGTGCCACCAGTGATTCACAGGGGAACACTGAAGCTTTCTTT. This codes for CATSDSQGNTEAFF.

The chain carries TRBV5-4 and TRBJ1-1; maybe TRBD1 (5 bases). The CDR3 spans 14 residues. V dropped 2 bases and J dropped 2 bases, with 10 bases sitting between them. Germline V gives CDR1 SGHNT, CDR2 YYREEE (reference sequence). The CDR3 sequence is CASSLGGANTEAFF. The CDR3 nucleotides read TGTGCCAGCAGCTTAGGAGGGGCCAACACTGAAGCTTTCTTT. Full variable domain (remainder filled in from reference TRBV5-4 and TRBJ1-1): ETGVTQSPTHLIKTRGQQVTLRCSSQSGHNTVSWYQQALGQGPQFIFQYYREEENGRGNFPPRFSGLQFPNYSSELNVNALELDDSALYLCASSLGGANTEAFFGQGTRLTVV.

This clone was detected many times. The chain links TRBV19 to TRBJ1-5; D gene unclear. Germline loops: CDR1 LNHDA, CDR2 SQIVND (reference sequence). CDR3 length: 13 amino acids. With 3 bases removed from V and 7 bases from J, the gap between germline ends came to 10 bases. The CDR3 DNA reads TGTGCCAGTAGTATTCAGATCTCGCAGCCCCAGCATTTT. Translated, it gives CASSIQISQPQHF.

CDR3 amino acids: CATGSGDQPQHF. In DNA, the CDR3 is TGTGCCACCGGATCAGGGGATCAGCCCCAGCATTTT. V is TRBV28 and J is TRBJ1-5; D perhaps matches TRBD1 (6 bases). CDR3 length equals 12 residues. From germline, CDR1 is MDHEN and CDR2 SYDVKM. Trimming took 10 bases from V and 5 from J, leaving 12 bases between them.